These T cell receptor beta chains were read from a single sample in a study of blood T cell repertoires in COVID-19. Libraries were prepared by immunoSEQ multiplex PCR; TCRdb keeps only in-frame clonotypes and omits some of them. The table records roughly 410,000 clones, more than 70% of them present only once. Sequences were obtained from peripheral blood. Receptor source: a woman aged 55-70 years with COVID-19, enrolled during active disease. Both conserved end residues are part of each CDR3. A D gene is named only where the DNA matches it firmly. Size is stated for part of the rows, as once, few or many counts, or as a class when the clone is expanded.

J: TRBJ1-2; V: TRBV28; size: once; D: TRBD1; length: 16; DNA: TGTGCCAGCAGTTTCTTTTCTCCGGGGACAGGGGATGGCTACACCTTC; CDR3: CASSFFSPGTGDGYTF
J: TRBJ1-5; V: TRBV4-2; size: once; D: -; length: 15; DNA: TGTGCCAGCAGCCAAGAAGGAGGAAGCAATCAGCCCCAGCATTTT; CDR3: CASSQEGGSNQPQHF
J: TRBJ1-1; V: TRBV29-1; size: once; D: -; length: 13; DNA: TGCAGCGTTCTCAAGCCGATGAACACTGAAGCTTTCTTT; CDR3: CSVLKPMNTEAFF
J: TRBJ2-5; V: TRBV5-6; size: -; D: TRBD2; length: 17; DNA: TGTGCCAGCAGCCAGAAAGCCGGGACTAGCGGCGGGGAGACCCAGTACTTC; CDR3: CASSQKAGTSGGETQYF
J: TRBJ2-1; V: TRBV7-3; size: -; D: TRBD2; length: 16; DNA: TGTGCCAGCAGCACGACTAGCGGGGGATCCTACAATGAGCAGTTCTTC; CDR3: CASSTTSGGSYNEQFF
J: TRBJ1-1; V: TRBV19; size: -; D: -; length: 14; DNA: TGTGCCAGTAGGACCCGGGAGAAGAACACTGAAGCTTTCTTT; CDR3: CASRTREKNTEAFF
J: TRBJ1-2; V: TRBV6-5; size: -; D: -; length: 14; DNA: TGTGCCAGCAAGGCGGCACAACTTAACTATGGCTACACCTTC; CDR3: CASKAAQLNYGYTF
J: TRBJ2-1; V: TRBV11-2; size: few; D: TRBD2; length: 17; DNA: TGTGCCAGCAGCTTTGCCGTCGGGGGGGCCATACGCAATGAGCAGTTCTTC; CDR3: CASSFAVGGAIRNEQFF
J: TRBJ2-7; V: TRBV10-3; size: -; D: TRBD2; length: 15; DNA: TGTGCCATCACCCGGGGACTAGCGGGGGACTACGAGCAGTACTTC; CDR3: CAITRGLAGDYEQYF
J: TRBJ1-1; V: TRBV9; size: -; D: -; length: 15; DNA: TGTGCCAGCAGCGTAGAACCAGCCCAGGGAACTGAAGCTTTCTTT; CDR3: CASSVEPAQGTEAFF
J: TRBJ1-4; V: TRBV4-1; size: -; D: -; length: 16; DNA: TGCGCCAGCAGCCAAGATACGGGAAGGCCTAATGAAAAACTGTTTTTT; CDR3: CASSQDTGRPNEKLFF
J: TRBJ1-2; V: TRBV19; size: -; D: TRBD1; length: 17; DNA: TGTGCCAGTAGTATAGTTACTCCCGGGACAGCTAACTATGGCTACACCTTC; CDR3: CASSIVTPGTANYGYTF
J: TRBJ2-7; V: TRBV1; size: -; D: -; length: 17; DNA: TGCACCAGCAGGGGACTAGCGGGGGTCGGTCGGTACTACGAGCAGTACTTC; CDR3: CTSRGLAGVGRYYEQYF
J: TRBJ1-6; V: TRBV19; size: -; D: TRBD1; length: 16; DNA: TGTGCCAGTAGTCTCGACTCCGGGACAGGAGGTTCACCCCTCCACTTT; CDR3: CASSLDSGTGGSPLHF
J: TRBJ1-1; V: TRBV28; size: -; D: -; length: 13; DNA: TGTGCCACTGAGGACAGCATGAACACTGAAGCTTTCTTT; CDR3: CATEDSMNTEAFF
J: TRBJ2-7; V: TRBV24-1; size: -; D: TRBD1; length: 15; DNA: TGTGCCACCGAGGGGTGGGACAGGGGTTTTGGCGAGCAGTACTTC; CDR3: CATEGWDRGFGEQYF
J: TRBJ1-5; V: TRBV7-9; size: -; D: -; length: 17; DNA: TGTGCCAGCAGCGGCGGGACGGGCACCTTTAGCAATCAGCCCCAGCATTTT; CDR3: CASSGGTGTFSNQPQHF
J: TRBJ1-4; V: TRBV6-5; size: -; D: -; length: 15; DNA: TGTGCCAGCAGCCCCCTCGGGGGGACTAATGAAAAACTGTTTTTT; CDR3: CASSPLGGTNEKLFF
J: TRBJ2-3; V: TRBV7-2; size: once; D: -; length: 15; DNA: TGTGCCAGCAGCTCCTTCCCCCGTGGCACAGATACGCAGTATTTT; CDR3: CASSSFPRGTDTQYF
J: TRBJ2-5; V: TRBV18; size: -; D: -; length: 15; DNA: TGTGCCAGCTCATCACGATATGTAGCCGAGGAGACCCAGTACTTC; CDR3: CASSSRYVAEETQYF
J: TRBJ2-7; V: TRBV7-2; size: -; D: TRBD2; length: 14; DNA: TGTGCCAGCAGCTCGGGACTAGTTGTCGACGAGCAGTACTTC; CDR3: CASSSGLVVDEQYF
J: TRBJ1-5; V: TRBV2; size: -; D: TRBD1; length: 14; DNA: TGTGCCAGCAGCCGGACAGGGGTGGATCAGCCCCAGCATTTT; CDR3: CASSRTGVDQPQHF